The T cell receptor beta chain under discussion was sequenced for a study of human T cells and chemical hapten exposure. Described time point: patch test 1, 2 weeks after DPC sensitization. As for treatment: therapeutic diphenylcyclopropenone sensitization with weekly scalp DPC. Non-pregnant alopecia patients aged 18 to 70, suitable for DPC therapy. The V segment lost 1 base and the J segment 1 base; nucleotides outside the gene matches: 11. This CDR3 contains 18 residues. Germline V CDR1 and CDR2: SGHVS, FQNEAQ. The study used a library that attached unique molecular identifiers to individual cDNA molecules. One entry per CDR3 protein results from TCRdb running MiXCR on the RACE reads. This table holds under 200,000 distinct CDR3 sequences, roughly 15% found once.

This TCR was sampled from a woman aged 25 to 39 with alopecia areata. Some clones in this sample may be carry-over from other donors' samples. The chain is built from TRBV7-8 and TRBJ2-7; 9 nucleotides align to TRBD1. Sequenced here: whole blood, sampled in connection with sensitization to the hapten diphenylcyclopropenone (DPC). The CDR3 DNA sequence: TGTGCCAGCAGCTTAGATTGGGGGGACAGGGCCTCTTCCTACGAGCAGTACTTC. This translates into CASSLDWGDRASSYEQYF.